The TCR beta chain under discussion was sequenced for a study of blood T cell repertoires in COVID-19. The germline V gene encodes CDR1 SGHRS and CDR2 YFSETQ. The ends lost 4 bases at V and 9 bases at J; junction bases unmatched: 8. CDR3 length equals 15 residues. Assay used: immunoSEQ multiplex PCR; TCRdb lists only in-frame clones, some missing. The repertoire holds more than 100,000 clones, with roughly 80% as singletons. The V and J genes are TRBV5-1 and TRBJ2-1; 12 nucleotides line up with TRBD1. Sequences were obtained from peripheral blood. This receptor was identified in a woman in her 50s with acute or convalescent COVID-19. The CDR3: CASSPGTGGGGEQFF. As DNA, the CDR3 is TGCGCCAGCAGCCCTGGGACAGGGGGCGGCGGTGAGCAGTTCTTC.